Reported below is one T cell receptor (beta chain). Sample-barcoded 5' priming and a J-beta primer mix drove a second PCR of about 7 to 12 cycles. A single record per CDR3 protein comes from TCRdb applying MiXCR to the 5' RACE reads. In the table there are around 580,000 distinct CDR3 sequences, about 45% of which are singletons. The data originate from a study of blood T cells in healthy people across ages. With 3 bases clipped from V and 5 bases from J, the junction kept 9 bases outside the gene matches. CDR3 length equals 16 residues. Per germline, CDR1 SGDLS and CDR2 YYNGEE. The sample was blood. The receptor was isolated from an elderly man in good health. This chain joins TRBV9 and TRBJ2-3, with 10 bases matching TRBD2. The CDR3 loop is CASSASPAGGLDTQYF. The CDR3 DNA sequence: TGTGCCAGCAGCGCAAGCCCAGCGGGAGGGTTAGATACGCAGTATTTT.